A selection of T cell receptor beta chains follows, all from one sample in a study of blood T cell repertoires in COVID-19. Here immunoSEQ multiplex PCR was the method, and the copy in TCRdb shows in-frame clones only, minus some. The sample lists approximately 150,000 clones, 80% to 90% occurring once. Source material: PBMCs or T cells enriched from blood (not recorded which). The receptors originated from a woman between 45 and 60 years old who had recovered from COVID-19. Each CDR3 is given with its conserved first and last residue. D genes are given only for firm matches. Clone size is stated in some rows and not others, as once, few, many or a class when expanded.

clone size | CDR3 length | D gene | J gene | V gene | CDR3 protein | CDR3 DNA
once | 15 | TRBD1 | TRBJ1-2 | TRBV7-2 | CASSLGTGLNYGYTF | TGTGCCAGCAGCCTGGGGACAGGGCTTAACTATGGCTACACCTTC
once | 13 | NA | TRBJ2-7 | TRBV28 | CASSSRWAYEQYF | TGTGCCAGCAGTTCCAGGTGGGCCTACGAGCAGTACTTC
once | 16 | TRBD1 | TRBJ2-1 | TRBV7-8 | CASSPKTGNPYNEQFF | TGTGCCAGCAGCCCAAAGACAGGGAACCCCTACAATGAGCAGTTCTTC
NA | 13 | NA | TRBJ2-7 | TRBV13 | CASSLGGGFEQYF | TGTGCCAGCAGCTTAGGAGGCGGCTTCGAGCAGTACTTC
NA | 15 | NA | TRBJ2-7 | TRBV5-1 | CASSIRTEIYYEQYF | TGCGCCAGCAGCATTCGGACAGAGATTTACTACGAGCAGTACTTC
NA | 13 | NA | TRBJ1-2 | TRBV12-3/TRBV12-4 | CASSFQGLGGYTF | TGTGCCAGCAGTTTCCAGGGCTTGGGAGGCTACACCTTC
NA | 16 | TRBD1 | TRBJ1-5 | TRBV28 | CASNVKTGGKDQPQHF | TGTGCCAGCAACGTAAAGACAGGGGGCAAAGATCAGCCCCAGCATTTT
few | 14 | NA | TRBJ2-7 | TRBV5-1 | CASKPDSGTYEQYF | TGCGCCAGCAAGCCTGATTCCGGTACCTACGAGCAGTACTTC
NA | 15 | NA | TRBJ1-1 | TRBV11-2 | CASTARLRGNTEAFF | TGTGCCAGCACAGCCCGGTTACGGGGTAACACTGAAGCTTTCTTT
NA | 14 | NA | TRBJ2-3 | TRBV19 | CASIVGGGSDTQYF | TGTGCCAGTATCGTCGGCGGTGGGTCCGATACGCAGTATTTT
NA | 17 | NA | TRBJ1-5 | TRBV4-2 | CASSQTSLGGSEQPQHF | TGTGCCAGCAGCCAAACGTCTCTGGGAGGTTCCGAACAGCCCCAGCATTTT
NA | 13 | NA | TRBJ2-3 | TRBV20-1 | CSASGRTADTQYF | TGCAGTGCTAGTGGGAGAACTGCAGATACGCAGTATTTT
NA | 13 | NA | TRBJ2-7 | TRBV27 | CASSFQNSYEQYF | TGTGCCAGCAGTTTCCAGAACTCCTACGAGCAGTACTTC
NA | 17 | TRBD1 | TRBJ2-1 | TRBV28 | CASSSLAFGTGYNEQFF | TGTGCCAGCAGTTCGTTGGCCTTCGGGACAGGGTACAATGAGCAGTTCTTC
NA | 16 | TRBD2 | TRBJ2-4 | TRBV4-1 | CASSQQLAGGKNIQYF | TGCGCCAGCAGCCAGCAGCTAGCGGGGGGCAAAAACATTCAGTACTTC
once | 14 | NA | TRBJ1-6 | TRBV6-5 | CASGPGLFNSPLHF | TGTGCCAGCGGACCAGGGTTATTCAATTCACCCCTCCACTTT